The source of this T cell receptor (beta chain) is a study of CD8 T cells in ankylosing spondylitis. Broader study findings: A motif of 7 to 9 highly homologous TCR beta variants was seen as apparently characteristic of ankylosing spondylitis blood. Before this, some motif variants had been reported in reactive arthritis synovial fluid and blood.

The CDR3 loop spans 12 amino acids. Germline CDR1 is SEHNR and CDR2 is FQNEAQ (reference sequence). Trimming took 5 bases from V and 8 from J, leaving 10 bases between them. One entry per CDR3 protein, called by TCRdb with MiXCR from the 5' RACE reads. The repertoire consists of 100,000 to 150,000 distinct CDR3 sequences, with around 9% occurring once and the leading ten covering approximately 3.3%. About this clonotype itself: Its specificity is not known.

V usage is TRBV7-9 and J usage is TRBJ2-1; a possible D gene is TRBD2 (5 bases). The TCR originated in a male donor with ankylosing spondylitis or in good health (not recorded which). Sequences were obtained from blood, either unsorted or a sorted T cell fraction (not recorded which). CDR3 residues: CASSMFGDEQFF. The CDR3 DNA reads as TGTGCCAGCAGCATGTTCGGGGATGAGCAGTTCTTC.